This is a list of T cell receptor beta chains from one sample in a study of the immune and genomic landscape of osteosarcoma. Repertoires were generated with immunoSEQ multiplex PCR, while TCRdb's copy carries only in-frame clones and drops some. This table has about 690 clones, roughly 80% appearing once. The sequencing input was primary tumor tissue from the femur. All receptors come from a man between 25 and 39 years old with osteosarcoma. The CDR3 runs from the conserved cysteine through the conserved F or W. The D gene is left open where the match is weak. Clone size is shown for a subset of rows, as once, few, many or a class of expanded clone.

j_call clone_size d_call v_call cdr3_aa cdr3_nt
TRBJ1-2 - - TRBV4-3 CASSRLGTTFGYTF TGCGCCAGCAGCCGTTTAGGGACAACGTTCGGCTACACCTTC
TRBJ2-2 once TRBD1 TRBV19 CASSIQGATGELFF TGTGCCAGTAGTATCCAGGGGGCGACCGGGGAGCTGTTTTTT
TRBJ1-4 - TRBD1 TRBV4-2 CASSIPPGTGGEKLFF TGTGCCAGCAGCATCCCGCCCGGGACAGGGGGTGAAAAACTGTTTTTT
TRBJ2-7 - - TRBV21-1 CARPGDRPLEQYF TGTGCCCGCCCCGGAGACAGGCCCCTCGAGCAGTACTTC
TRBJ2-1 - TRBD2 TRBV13 CASSRTSGGYNEQFF TGTGCCAGCAGCCGGACTAGCGGGGGGTACAATGAGCAGTTCTTC
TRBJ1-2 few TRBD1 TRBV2 CASSPDRDYRYTF TGTGCCAGCAGCCCAGACAGGGACTACCGCTACACCTTC
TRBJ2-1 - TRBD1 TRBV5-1 CASRDTQGDEQFF TGCGCCAGCAGGGACACCCAGGGGGATGAGCAGTTCTTC
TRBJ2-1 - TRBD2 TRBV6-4 CASSSRIGLAGEGDEQFF TGTGCCAGCAGTTCCCGCATAGGACTAGCGGGGGAGGGCGATGAGCAGTTCTTC
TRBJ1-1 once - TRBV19 CASSTLPGDSRGTEAFF TGTGCCAGTAGTACACTACCTGGGGACTCCAGAGGCACTGAAGCTTTCTTT
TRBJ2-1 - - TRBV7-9 CASSLGTSSLEQFF TGTGCCAGCAGCTTAGGAACGTCGAGCCTAGAGCAGTTCTTC
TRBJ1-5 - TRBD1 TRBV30 CAWEDREGQPQHF TGTGCCTGGGAAGACAGGGAGGGTCAGCCCCAGCATTTT
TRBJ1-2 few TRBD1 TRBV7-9 CASSDGTGPHGYTF TGTGCCAGCAGTGACGGGACAGGACCCCATGGCTACACCTTC
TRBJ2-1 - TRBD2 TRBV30 CAWSVGRQAYNEQFF TGTGCCTGGAGTGTCGGGAGGCAGGCCTACAATGAGCAGTTCTTC
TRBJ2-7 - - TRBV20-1 CSASGRYEQYF TGCAGTGCTAGTGGTCGCTACGAGCAGTACTTC
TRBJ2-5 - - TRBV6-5 CASSLLGEETQYF TGTGCCAGCAGTCTACTAGGAGAGGAGACCCAGTACTTC
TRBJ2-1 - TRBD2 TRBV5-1 CASSKTSGGANNEQFF TGCGCCAGCAGTAAGACTAGCGGGGGGGCGAACAATGAGCAGTTCTTC